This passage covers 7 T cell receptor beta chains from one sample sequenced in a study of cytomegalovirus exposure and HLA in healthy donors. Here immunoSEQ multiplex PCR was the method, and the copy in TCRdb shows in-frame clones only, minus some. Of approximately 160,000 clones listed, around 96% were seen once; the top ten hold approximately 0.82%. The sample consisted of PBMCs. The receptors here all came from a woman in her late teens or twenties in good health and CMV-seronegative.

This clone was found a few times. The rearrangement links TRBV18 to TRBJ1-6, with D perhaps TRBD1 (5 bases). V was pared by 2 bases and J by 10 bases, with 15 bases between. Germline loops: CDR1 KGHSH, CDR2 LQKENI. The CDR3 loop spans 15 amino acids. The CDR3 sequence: CASSPSRGGGSPLHF. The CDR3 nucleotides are TGTGCCAGCTCACCAAGCCGCGGGGGTGGCTCACCCCTCCACTTT.

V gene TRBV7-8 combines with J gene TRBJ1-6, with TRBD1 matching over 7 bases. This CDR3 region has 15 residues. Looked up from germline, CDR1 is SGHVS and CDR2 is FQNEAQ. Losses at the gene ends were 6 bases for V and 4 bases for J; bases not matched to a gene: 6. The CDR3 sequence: CASRSSGQYNSPLHF. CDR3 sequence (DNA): TGTGCCAGCAGATCCTCGGGACAGTATAATTCACCCCTCCACTTT.

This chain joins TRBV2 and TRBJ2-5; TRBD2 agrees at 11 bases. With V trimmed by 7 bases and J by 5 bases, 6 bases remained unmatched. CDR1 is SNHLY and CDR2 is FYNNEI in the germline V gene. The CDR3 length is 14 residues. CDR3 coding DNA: TGTGCCAGCACTCTAGCGGGGGGACAGGAGACCCAGTACTTC. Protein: CASTLAGGQETQYF. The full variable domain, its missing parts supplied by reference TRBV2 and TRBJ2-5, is EPEVTQTPSHQVTQMGQEVILRCVPISNHLYFYWYRQILGQKVEFLVSFYNNEISEKSEIFDDQFSVERPDGSNFTLKIRSTKLEDSAMYFCASTLAGGQETQYFGPGTRLLVL.

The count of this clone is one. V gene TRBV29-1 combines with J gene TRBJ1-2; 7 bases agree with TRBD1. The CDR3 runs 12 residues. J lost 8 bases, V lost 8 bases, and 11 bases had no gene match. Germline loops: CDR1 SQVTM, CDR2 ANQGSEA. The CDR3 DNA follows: TGCAGCTCCTACAGGGGAGGTGACGGCTACACCTTC. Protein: CSSYRGGDGYTF.

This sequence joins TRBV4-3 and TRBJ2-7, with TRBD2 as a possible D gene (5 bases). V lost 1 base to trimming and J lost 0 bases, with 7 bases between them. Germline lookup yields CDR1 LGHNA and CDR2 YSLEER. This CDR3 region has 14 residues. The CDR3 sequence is CASSQGRSSYEQYF. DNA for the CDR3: TGCGCCAGCAGCCAAGGGAGGAGCTCCTACGAGCAGTACTTC.

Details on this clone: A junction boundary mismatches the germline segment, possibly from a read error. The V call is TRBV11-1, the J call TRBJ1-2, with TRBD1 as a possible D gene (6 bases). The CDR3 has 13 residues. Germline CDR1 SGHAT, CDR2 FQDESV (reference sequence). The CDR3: CASSLFPTQGCTF. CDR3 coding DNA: TGTGCCAGCAGCTTATTCCCCACACAGGGCTGCACCTTC.

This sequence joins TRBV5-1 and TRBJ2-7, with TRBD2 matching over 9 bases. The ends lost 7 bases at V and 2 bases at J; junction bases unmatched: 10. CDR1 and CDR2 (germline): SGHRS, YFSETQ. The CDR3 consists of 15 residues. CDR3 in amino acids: CASGSGGTRTYEQYF. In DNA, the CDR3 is TGCGCCAGCGGAAGCGGGGGGACCCGCACCTACGAGCAGTACTTC.